The next 6 T cell receptor beta chains were all read from a single sample in a study of T cell repertoires in cytomegalovirus infection. No antigen is known for these receptors. One entry per CDR3 protein results from TCRdb running MiXCR on the reads. The sample carries approximately 1,000,000 distinct CDR3 sequences, around 31% recorded once. The specimen comprised cultured CD8+ T cells from PBMCs, sampled from culture after CMV antigen stimulation. All receptors come from a human donor in good health (CMV status not recorded). Some clones in this sample may be carry-over from other donors' samples.

The chain uses TRBV4-1 and TRBJ2-1; the match to TRBD2 covers 8 bases. The CDR3 loop spans 16 amino acids. Germline V gives CDR1 MGHRA, CDR2 YSYEKL. Unmatched junction bases numbered 13, after V lost 3 bases and J lost 9 bases. DNA of the CDR3: TGCGCCAGCAGCCATCCCTACCCGGGGGGGCCTGGTGAGCAGTTCTTC. As protein: CASSHPYPGGPGEQFF.

This clonotype turned up a few times. The chain is built from TRBV4-1 and TRBJ2-3, with D tentatively TRBD1 (6 bases). Trimming cost V 0 bases and J 3 bases, with 10 bases left between them. The CDR3 extends over 15 amino acids. Germline V gives CDR1 MGHRA, CDR2 YSYEKL. The DNA for the CDR3 is TGCGCCAGCAGCCAAGATCAGGGGATGACAGATACGCAGTATTTT. It encodes CASSQDQGMTDTQYF.

V usage is TRBV10-2 and J usage is TRBJ2-3; TRBD1 agrees at 9 bases. Losses at the gene ends were 11 bases for V and 6 bases for J; bases not matched to a gene: 15. CDR1 and CDR2 (germline): WSHSY, SAAADI. This CDR3 is built from 15 residues. This CDR3 reads CAGSFQGTGTDTQYF. The CDR3 DNA is TGCGCCGGTTCATTTCAGGGGACAGGGACGGATACGCAGTATTTT.

This chain links TRBV6-6 with TRBJ2-4, with D maybe TRBD2 (5 bases). The germline CDR1 and CDR2 sequences are MNHNY and SVGAGI (reference sequence). CDR3 length equals 14 residues. V lost 7 bases, J lost 4 bases, and 14 bases lay in between. This CDR3 is CASTSGLGKNIQYF. In nucleotides, the CDR3 is TGTGCCAGCACCTCGGGATTGGGGAAAAACATTCAGTACTTC.

This clonotype was found a few times. The chain combines TRBV11-2 with TRBJ1-1, with D possibly being TRBD1 (5 bases). The CDR3 loop spans 15 amino acids. CDR1 is SGHAT, CDR2 FQNNGV, per germline. V lost 1 base, J lost 5 bases, and 14 bases lay in between. The CDR3 DNA is TGTGCCAGCAGCTTAGCGTCCGGGGGGTGGACTGAAGCTTTCTTT. Encoded protein: CASSLASGGWTEAFF.

Worth noting for this clonotype: This may be a read error, as it is one base from a much larger clone. The J gene is TRBJ2-1, the V gene TRBV7-3; 9 nucleotides line up with TRBD1. Germline CDR1 is SGHTA and CDR2 is FQGTGA. Losses at the gene ends were 5 bases for V and 5 bases for J; bases not matched to a gene: 7. The CDR3 consists of 15 residues. In DNA form, the CDR3 reads TGTGCCAGCAGCGACCCGGGACAGGGAGACAATGAGCAGTTCTTC. Amino acids: CASSDPGQGDNEQFF. Supplemented by reference TRBV7-3 and TRBJ2-1, the full variable domain reads GAGVSQTPSNKVTEKGKYVELRCDPISGHTALYWYRQSLGQGPEFLIYFQGTGAADDSGLPNDRFFAVRPEGSVSTLKIQRTERGDSAVYLCASSDPGQGDNEQFFGPGTRLTVL.